Each of the 15 T cell receptor beta chains below was sequenced from the same sample in a study of spatial heterogeneity in lung cancer. Regarding time point: blood at routine non-recurrence follow-up after resection. In TCRdb, the 5' RACE reads were re-called with MiXCR into one record per CDR3 protein. The data show 95,000 to 120,000 distinct CDR3 sequences, 11% seen once. The sample consisted of PBMCs, taken at follow-up. The source of these receptors is a female donor with early-stage non-small cell lung cancer.

The CDR3, as DNA: TGTGCCAGCAGATTCGCGGATAGCACAGATACGCAGTATTTT. This codes for CASRFADSTDTQYF. The chain employs TRBV28 and TRBJ2-3; D gene uncertain. CDR1 is MDHEN and CDR2 is SYDVKM in the germline V gene. The CDR3 is made up of 14 amino acids. V lost 6 bases, J lost 0 bases, and 10 bases lay in between.

V usage is TRBV9 and J usage is TRBJ2-1; D uncertain. Between the trimmed V and J ends, which lost 4 bases and 4 bases, there was a span of 6 bases. Germline V gene lookup returns CDR1 SGDLS and CDR2 YYNGEE. The CDR3 extends over 12 amino acids. CDR3 coding DNA: TGTGCCAGCAGCTCCCGGTACAATGAGCAGTTCTTC. This encodes CASSSRYNEQFF.

This clonotype was observed a few times. V gene TRBV28 combines with J gene TRBJ1-3; a possible D gene is TRBD1 (6 bases). The germline CDR1 and CDR2 sequences are MDHEN and SYDVKM. The CDR3 spans 14 residues. The V end was cut by 3 bases, the J end by 5 bases, with 11 bases between. The CDR3 bases are TGTGCCAGCAGTTTGGGGGGGCGCCGAAACACCATATATTTT. The encoded protein is CASSLGGRRNTIYF.

The table lists this clonotype with a few counts. This CDR3 is CASSEGTVSGNTIYF. CDR3 bases: TGTGCCAGCAGTGAAGGGACGGTTTCTGGAAACACCATATATTTT. The chain recombines TRBV2 with TRBJ1-3, with D unresolved. The CDR3 length is 15 residues. The V end was cut by 1 base, the J end by 1 base, with 8 bases between. The germline gives CDR1 SNHLY, CDR2 FYNNEI.

The V gene is TRBV5-6, the J gene TRBJ2-5, with a possible D match to TRBD2 (6 bases). The CDR3 is 14 amino acids. V was shortened by 4 bases and J by 4 bases, with 14 bases between the two germline ends. Looked up from germline, CDR1 is SGHDT and CDR2 is YYEEEE. The CDR3, as DNA: TGTGCCAGCAGCAACCGACTAGGGTCAGAGACCCAGTACTTC. It yields the protein CASSNRLGSETQYF.

The chain joins TRBV9 to TRBJ2-3; 7 bases line up with TRBD2. Looked up from germline, CDR1 is SGDLS and CDR2 is YYNGEE. This CDR3 is 15 amino acids long. J was trimmed by 0 bases and V by 4 bases; bases with no gene match: 5. CDR3 residues: CASSPSGVSTDTQYF. The CDR3 DNA reads as TGTGCCAGCAGCCCTAGCGGAGTGAGCACAGATACGCAGTATTTT.

The chain is built from TRBV3-1 and TRBJ2-2; weak D call: TRBD1 (6 bases). The CDR3 consists of 12 residues. Germline V gives CDR1 LGHDT, CDR2 YNNKEL (reference sequence). V lost 4 bases, J lost 9 bases, and 9 bases lay in between. The CDR3 protein is CASSLRGRELFF. The CDR3 coding sequence is TGTGCCAGCAGCCTCAGGGGCCGGGAGCTGTTTTTT.

This clonotype appeared a few times. The V gene is TRBV20-1, the J gene TRBJ2-1; 10 nucleotides match TRBD2. Germline CDR1 reads DFQATT; CDR2 reads SNEGSKA (reference sequence). The junction had 12 bases not matched to a gene; V was cut back by 1 base and J by 0 bases. CDR3 length equals 19 residues. CDR3 in amino acids: CSARGYGLAVMSSYNEQFF. CDR3 coding DNA: TGCAGTGCTAGAGGCTATGGACTAGCGGTAATGAGCTCCTACAATGAGCAGTTCTTC.

There are many counts of this clonotype. V and J are TRBV5-1 and TRBJ2-5; TRBD2 is a possible D gene (5 bases). This CDR3 has 15 amino acids. Trimming shortened V by 5 bases and J by 3 bases, and 17 bases separated the two germline ends. CDR1 SGHRS and CDR2 YFSETQ come from the germline V gene. CDR3 amino acids: CASRPRGSEEETQYF. The CDR3 DNA reads as TGCGCCAGCAGGCCTCGGGGATCCGAAGAAGAGACCCAGTACTTC.

In its sample, this clonotype was seen many times. V usage is TRBV19 and J usage is TRBJ1-1; a possible D gene is TRBD1 (6 bases). From germline, CDR1 is LNHDA and CDR2 SQIVND (reference sequence). Trimming pared 7 bases from V and 1 base from J, leaving 10 bases between. This CDR3 region has 13 residues. The CDR3, as DNA: TGTGCCAGTACCAAACAGGGGAACACTGAAGCTTTCTTT. Translation: CASTKQGNTEAFF.

The chain carries TRBV29-1 and TRBJ2-2, with D hard to call. V shed 2 bases and J shed 5 bases, with 9 bases lying between them. The germline V gene encodes CDR1 SQVTM and CDR2 ANQGSEA. The CDR3 loop spans 13 amino acids. The CDR3, as DNA: TGCAGCGTTGAACACAGCTTAACCGGGGAGCTGTTTTTT. Amino acids: CSVEHSLTGELFF.

The gene calls are TRBV24-1 and TRBJ2-7; 11 positions match TRBD1. CDR1 and CDR2 (germline): KGHDR, SFDVKD. V lost 3 bases to trimming and J lost 3 bases; unmatched junction nucleotides: 3. The CDR3 is 15 amino acids. This CDR3 is CATSDTGTGGYEQYF. The CDR3 nucleotides are TGTGCCACCAGTGATACCGGGACAGGGGGCTACGAGCAGTACTTC.

In this sample, this clonotype turned up many times. J is TRBJ2-2 and V is TRBV5-1, with TRBD2 matching over 9 bases. Germline CDR1 is SGHRS and CDR2 is YFSETQ. The CDR3 totals 16 residues. The V and J ends lost 4 bases and 0 bases, in that order; junction bases with no gene match: 4. The CDR3 spells CASSPGTSSNTGELFF. The CDR3 DNA follows: TGCGCCAGCAGCCCCGGGACTAGCTCGAACACCGGGGAGCTGTTTTTT.

V gene TRBV6-6 combines with J gene TRBJ2-7; 7 nucleotides match TRBD2. CDR3 length: 16 residues. The J segment lost 0 bases and the V segment lost 2 bases, leaving 7 bases of the junction unmatched. Germline V gene data show CDR1 as MNHNY and CDR2 as SVGAGI (reference sequence). The CDR3 DNA reads as TGTGCCAGCAGTTACACTGGACGGGGGGTCTCCTACGAGCAGTACTTC. It is translated as CASSYTGRGVSYEQYF.

The chain has TRBV7-2 and TRBJ1-5; D is undetermined. The CDR3 covers 14 residues. Germline CDR1 is SGHTA and CDR2 is FQGNSA. The germline V and J ends were trimmed by 0 bases and 5 bases, with 8 bases remaining between them. CDR3 residues: CASSLAGGDQPQHF. The CDR3 DNA follows: TGTGCCAGCAGCTTAGCGGGTGGCGATCAGCCCCAGCATTTT.